Shown below are 24 T cell receptor beta chains from a single sample sequenced in a study of CD8 T cells in ankylosing spondylitis. MiXCR was run by TCRdb on the 5' RACE reads, yielding one entry per CDR3 protein. The table has nearly 250,000 distinct CDR3 sequences, roughly 32% seen once. The material sequenced was blood, either unsorted or a sorted T cell fraction (not recorded which). These receptors originate from a male donor with ankylosing spondylitis or in good health (not recorded which).

This clonotype has more than one count but fewer than ten. The genes are TRBV9 and TRBJ2-1; 7 bases fit TRBD1. From germline, CDR1 is SGDLS and CDR2 YYNGEE. The CDR3 loop spans 14 amino acids. V dropped 6 bases and J dropped 1; count of bases not matched to a gene: 4. The CDR3 DNA reads as TGTGCCAGCAACATGGGACAGTCCTACAATGAGCAGTTCTTC. It yields the protein CASNMGQSYNEQFF.

This clonotype was picked up a small number of times. The chain joins TRBV10-3 to TRBJ2-5, with D possibly TRBD1 on 6 matching bases. The CDR3 covers 16 residues. Trimming shortened V by 3 bases and J by 2 bases, and 16 bases separated the two germline ends. Germline CDR1 is ENHRY and CDR2 is SYGVKD. The CDR3, as DNA: TGTGCCATCAGTGAACAGGGATCTTCTTCGCAAGAGACCCAGTACTTC. Its protein product is CAISEQGSSSQETQYF.

This clonotype was found a few times. This chain links TRBV7-8 with TRBJ2-1; no firm D call. The germline V gene has CDR1 SGHVS and CDR2 FQNEAQ. The CDR3 has 11 amino acids. V dropped 1 base and J dropped 12 bases, with 7 bases sitting between them. CDR3 amino acids: CASSLVGGQFF. The DNA of the CDR3 is TGTGCCAGCAGCTTAGTGGGTGGGCAGTTCTTC.

This clonotype was recorded a few times. J is TRBJ1-2 and V is TRBV29-1, with TRBD1 matching 7 bases. Germline lookup yields CDR1 SQVTM and CDR2 ANQGSEA. CDR3 length: 12 amino acids. The trim removed 5 bases at V and 6 bases at J, leaving 6 bases unmatched. The CDR3 DNA is TGCAGCGTTCGACAGGGTGGAGATGGCTACACCTTC. This encodes CSVRQGGDGYTF.

The chain joins TRBV10-3 to TRBJ2-7, with a weak D call TRBD2 (6 bases). Trimming removed 6 bases from V and 1 base from J, with 19 bases in between. Germline CDR1 and CDR2: ENHRY and SYGVKD. The CDR3 covers 16 residues. As DNA, the CDR3 is TGTGCCATCAGGGCCGGGCCACCGGAGGGTTCCTACGAGCAGTACTTC. Translated: CAIRAGPPEGSYEQYF.

The chain uses TRBV25-1 and TRBJ1-2, with 8 bases aligning to TRBD1. The J segment lost 8 bases and the V segment lost 2 bases, leaving 7 bases of the junction unmatched. Germline values: CDR1 MGHDK, CDR2 SYGVNS. The length of the CDR3 is 14 residues. This CDR3 reads CASSEHPAGGGYTF. The CDR3 DNA sequence: TGTGCCAGCAGTGAACACCCGGCAGGGGGCGGCTACACCTTC.

The gene calls are TRBV10-3 and TRBJ2-1, with unresolved D. The CDR3 has 15 amino acids. Trimming took off 3 bases at V and 0 bases at J, with 9 bases between the two ends. Germline loops: CDR1 ENHRY, CDR2 SYGVKD. CDR3 bases: TGTGCCATCAGTGACGTTTTGGGCTCCTACAATGAGCAGTTCTTC. Its translation: CAISDVLGSYNEQFF.

This chain joins TRBV5-1 and TRBJ2-7, with 8 nucleotides matching TRBD1. CDR3 length equals 19 residues. Germline V gene sequence: CDR1 SGHRS, CDR2 YFSETQ. The V gene end was trimmed by 1 base and the J gene end by 5 bases; junction bases not matched to a gene: 20. This CDR3 reads CASSLFDRGMLTPGDEQYF. The CDR3 region has the DNA TGCGCCAGCAGCTTGTTCGACAGGGGAATGCTAACCCCGGGGGACGAGCAGTACTTC.

This clonotype was observed a handful of times. The chain has TRBV18 and TRBJ1-2; possibly TRBD1 for D (6 bases). The V gene lost 5 bases and the J gene lost 1 base, with 14 bases spanning the gap. Germline CDR1 KGHSH, CDR2 LQKENI. CDR3 length equals 15 residues. Here the CDR3 DNA reads TGTGCCAGCTCAGATCGACAGGACCTTAACTATGGCTACACCTTC. Its translation is CASSDRQDLNYGYTF.

This chain links TRBV9 with TRBJ2-5; TRBD2 matches 11 bases. There are 13 residues in the CDR3. Trimming cost V 3 bases and J 5 bases; bases outside gene matches: 0. Germline lookup yields CDR1 SGDLS and CDR2 YYNGEE. The CDR3 region has the DNA TGTGCCAGCAGCGCTAGCGGGAGGGAGACCCAGTACTTC. Its protein product is CASSASGRETQYF.

This chain joins TRBV20-1 and TRBJ2-7; 9 bases agree with TRBD2. With 3 bases clipped from V and 6 bases from J, the junction kept 6 bases outside the gene matches. The CDR3 covers 13 residues. Germline V gene lookup returns CDR1 DFQATT and CDR2 SNEGSKA (reference sequence). CDR3 protein: CSARQRGALEQYF. CDR3 DNA sequence: TGCAGTGCTAGGCAGCGGGGGGCCCTCGAGCAGTACTTC.

This sequence joins TRBV15 and TRBJ2-3; D gene uncertain. Germline CDR1 is LNHNV and CDR2 is YYDKDF (reference sequence). This CDR3 contains 16 residues. Trimming removed 3 bases from V and 5 bases from J, with 18 bases in between. The CDR3 nucleotides read TGTGCCACCAGCAGGCTTGGCCCCCTTTCCGGAGATACGCAGTATTTT. Amino acids: CATSRLGPLSGDTQYF.

The rearrangement links TRBV5-1 to TRBJ1-3, with a possible D match to TRBD1 (5 bases). V lost 2 bases to trimming and J lost 2 bases, with 11 bases between them. Germline V gene lookup returns CDR1 SGHRS and CDR2 YFSETQ. There are 15 residues in the CDR3. CDR3 loop: CASSFSTGTGNTIYF. CDR3 nucleotides: TGCGCCAGCAGCTTCTCAACAGGCACTGGAAACACCATATATTTT.

This chain connects TRBV6-5 to TRBJ2-5; 9 bases agree with TRBD1. The CDR3 has 15 amino acids. V dropped 4 bases and J dropped 5; count of bases not matched to a gene: 8. Germline-derived CDR1 and CDR2 are MNHEY and SVGAGI. CDR3 region: CASSLPGQGMETQYF. The CDR3 region has the DNA TGTGCCAGCAGTTTACCGGGACAGGGAATGGAGACCCAGTACTTC.

CDR3 region: CASSSMANSLNEQYF. As DNA, the CDR3 is TGTGCCAGCAGCTCTATGGCAAATTCCCTTAACGAGCAGTACTTC. The chain is built from TRBV7-2 and TRBJ2-7; D is undetermined. This CDR3 contains 15 residues. V gave up 4 bases and J gave up 5 bases, with 18 bases separating them. Per the germline V gene, CDR1 is SGHTA and CDR2 is FQGNSA.

The rearrangement links TRBV7-9 to TRBJ1-1; tentative D call: TRBD1 (6 bases). This CDR3 is built from 16 residues. V shed 1 base and J shed 1 base, with 13 bases lying between them. Germline V gives CDR1 SEHNR, CDR2 FQNEAQ (reference sequence). The CDR3 spells CASSLVRGASNTEAFF. The DNA of the CDR3 is TGTGCCAGCAGCTTAGTCAGGGGCGCGTCGAACACTGAAGCTTTCTTT. The whole variable domain, remainder taken from reference TRBV7-9 and TRBJ1-1, is DTGVSQNPRHKITKRGQNVTFRCDPISEHNRLYWYRQTLGQGPEFLTYFQNEAQLEKSRLLSDRFSAERPKGSFSTLEIQRTEQGDSAMYLCASSLVRGASNTEAFFGQGTRLTVV.

This sequence joins TRBV28 and TRBJ2-7, with 9 bases identical to TRBD1. Trimming cost V 7 bases and J 3 bases; bases outside gene matches: 10. Germline CDR1 reads MDHEN; CDR2 reads SYDVKM. The CDR3 consists of 15 residues. The CDR3 sequence is CASTLGDRAIYEQYF. The CDR3 bases are TGTGCCAGCACCTTGGGGGACAGGGCGATCTACGAGCAGTACTTC.

This clonotype was seen a handful of times. The genes are TRBV10-3 and TRBJ2-3, with TRBD1 identical over 10 bases. The germline CDR1 and CDR2 sequences are ENHRY and SYGVKD. Unmatched junction bases numbered 5, after V lost 5 bases and J lost 6 bases. The CDR3 has 14 amino acids. CDR3 coding DNA: TGTGCCATCAGTCCCGGGACAGGGGAGGATACGCAGTATTTT. It is translated as CAISPGTGEDTQYF.

J is TRBJ2-3 and V is TRBV3-1, with D perhaps TRBD1 or TRBD2 (5 bases each). Germline values: CDR1 LGHDT, CDR2 YNNKEL (reference sequence). Trimming pared 4 bases from V and 0 bases from J, leaving 11 bases between. CDR3 length: 15 residues. The CDR3 nucleotides are TGTGCCAGCAGCCTCCCGGGACCTAGCACAGATACGCAGTATTTT. It specifies CASSLPGPSTDTQYF.

The rearrangement joins TRBV11-2 to TRBJ2-5; a weak D match, TRBD2 (5 bases). The CDR3 has 14 amino acids. The ends were cut back, 1 base at V and 5 bases at J, with 11 bases in the middle. Germline V lookup: CDR1 SGHAT, CDR2 FQNNGV. CDR3 sequence (DNA): TGTGCCAGCAGCTTAGGGTCTAGAGGGGAGACCCAGTACTTC. This translates into CASSLGSRGETQYF. The full variable domain, rest sourced from reference TRBV11-2 and TRBJ2-5, is EAGVAQSPRYKIIEKRQSVAFWCNPISGHATLYWYQQILGQGPKLLIQFQNNGVVDDSQLPKDRFSAERLKGVDSTLKIQPAKLEDSAVYLCASSLGSRGETQYFGPGTRLLVL.

The CDR3 reads CASSLEGAPITDTQYF. CDR3 nucleotides: TGTGCCAGCAGTTTAGAGGGGGCTCCAATCACAGATACGCAGTATTTT. The chain is built from TRBV6-5 and TRBJ2-3; 7 bases agree with TRBD1. Germline lookup yields CDR1 MNHEY and CDR2 SVGAGI. The CDR3 is 16 residues long. The J segment lost 2 bases and the V segment lost 4 bases, leaving 9 bases of the junction unmatched.

This chain connects TRBV27 to TRBJ1-1; TRBD1 might be the D (6 bases). The CDR3 has 13 amino acids. The V end lost 8 bases, the J end lost 0 bases, and 10 bases lay between the germline ends. Germline V gene data show CDR1 as MNHEY and CDR2 as SMNVEV (reference sequence). Written as DNA, the CDR3 is TGTGCCAGCGCCTGGGGGCTGAACACTGAAGCTTTCTTT. It specifies CASAWGLNTEAFF.

CDR3: CASSPREHTTEAFF. The CDR3 DNA follows: TGTGCCAGCAGCCCCCGGGAGCATACCACTGAAGCTTTCTTT. The chain carries TRBV11-2 and TRBJ1-1; D uncertain. With 5 bases removed from V and 4 bases from J, the gap between germline ends came to 14 bases. This CDR3 spans 14 amino acids. Looked up from germline, CDR1 is SGHAT and CDR2 is FQNNGV.

The chain links TRBV10-2 to TRBJ1-4; D is uncertain. V dropped 7 bases and J dropped 0 bases, with 9 bases sitting between them. Germline V CDR1 and CDR2: WSHSY, SAAADI. The CDR3 runs to 14 residues. The CDR3 DNA reads TGCGCCAGCAAGGAACCCACAACTAATGAAAAACTGTTTTTT. Translated: CASKEPTTNEKLFF.